Presented here are 29 T cell receptor beta chains from one specimen sequenced in a study of cytomegalovirus exposure and HLA in healthy donors. Some clones are missing from TCRdb's copy, which holds only in-frame ones; the method was immunoSEQ multiplex PCR. The sample contains around 170,000 clones, about 85% of which appear only once. The sequenced sample was PBMCs. All receptors derive from a young man in good health and CMV-seropositive.

Written as DNA, the CDR3 is TGTGCCAGCAGCTTACAGGGGCCCCTCAAAATCCGGAATGAGCAGTTCTTC. Protein: CASSLQGPLKIRNEQFF. The V gene is TRBV5-6, the J gene TRBJ2-1; 7 bases are shared with TRBD1. Germline assignment: CDR1 SGHDT and CDR2 YYEEEE. Germline trimming cut 2 bases from V and 7 bases from J; bases unmatched to any gene: 15. The CDR3 length is 17 residues.

With regard to this clone: The same CDR3 can be traced to other DNA sequences in this sample. The rearrangement links TRBV6-5 to TRBJ2-7; 10 nucleotides line up with TRBD1. Germline CDR1 is MNHEY and CDR2 is SVGAGI. The CDR3 sequence is 12 residues long. J gave up 5 bases and V 8 bases, and 3 bases lay outside the gene matches. DNA for the CDR3: TGTGCCAGCCGGGACAGGGGCCACGAGCAGTACTTC. It codes for CASRDRGHEQYF.

The V gene is TRBV6-6, the J gene TRBJ2-3; the D gene is possibly TRBD2 (5 bases). CDR3 size: 15 residues. Germline-derived CDR1 and CDR2 are MNHNY and SVGAGI (reference sequence). Trimming removed 8 bases from V and 1 base from J, with 16 bases in between. The CDR3 loop is CASVGEGFGTDTQYF. The CDR3 nucleotides read TGTGCCAGCGTCGGGGAAGGATTTGGCACAGATACGCAGTATTTT.

V is TRBV10-3 and J is TRBJ1-5; D perhaps matches TRBD1 (5 bases). V lost 2 bases, J lost 0 bases, and 8 bases lay in between. The germline CDR1 and CDR2 sequences are ENHRY and SYGVKD. The CDR3 contains 15 residues. In nucleotides, the CDR3 is TGTGCCATCAGTGAGGGGACTAATAGCAATCAGCCCCAGCATTTT. It is translated as CAISEGTNSNQPQHF.

V gene TRBV6-1 combines with J gene TRBJ1-1; 7 nucleotides match TRBD1. The V gene end was trimmed by 8 bases and the J gene end by 4 bases; junction bases not matched to a gene: 7. CDR1 MNHNS and CDR2 SASEGT come from the germline V gene. This CDR3 has 13 residues. CDR3 residues: CASSGGRVTEAFF. In nucleotides, the CDR3 is TGTGCCAGCTCAGGGGGTAGGGTCACTGAAGCTTTCTTT.

This clone came up once. The chain recombines TRBV28 with TRBJ1-5; TRBD1 matches at 9 bases. The germline V gene has CDR1 MDHEN and CDR2 SYDVKM. The CDR3 extends over 15 amino acids. Trimming took 4 bases from V and 5 from J; bases not matched to a gene: 6. In nucleotides, the CDR3 is TGTGCCAGCAGTTCGGGACAGGGTGGGGATCAGCCCCAGCATTTT. Its protein product is CASSSGQGGDQPQHF. The variable domain in full, with the rest retrieved from reference TRBV28 and TRBJ1-5, is DVKVTQSSRYLVKRTGEKVFLECVQDMDHENMFWYRQDPGLGLRLIYFSYDVKMKEKGDIPEGYSVSREKKERFSLILESASTNQTSMYLCASSSGQGGDQPQHFGDGTRLSIL.

This clone appeared once. The chain couples TRBV5-1 to TRBJ2-3; D is possibly TRBD2 (5 bases). Trimming cost V 0 bases and J 2 bases, with 13 bases left between them. Germline values: CDR1 SGHRS, CDR2 YFSETQ. The CDR3 contains 16 residues. CDR3 DNA: TGCGCCAGCAGCTTGGGGACTGGCGGATTCACAGATACGCAGTATTTT. It translates to CASSLGTGGFTDTQYF.

Details on this clone: A junction end diverges from the germline sequence, so it may reflect a read error. This chain links TRBV28 with TRBJ1-1, with 7 nucleotides matching TRBD1. The CDR3 totals 12 residues. Germline V gene sequence: CDR1 MDHEN, CDR2 SYDVKM. The CDR3 nucleotides read TGTGCCAGCAGCCTAAAAGGGGGCGCGATTCTCTTT. This codes for CASSLKGGAILF.

The rearrangement uses TRBV27 and TRBJ2-5; no reliable D call. Germline lookup yields CDR1 MNHEY and CDR2 SMNVEV (reference sequence). The germline V and J ends were trimmed by 0 bases and 2 bases, with 4 bases remaining between them. The CDR3 extends over 13 amino acids. Here the CDR3 reads CASSLSSQETQYF. CDR3 DNA sequence: TGTGCCAGCAGTTTATCCAGTCAAGAGACCCAGTACTTC.

In DNA, the CDR3 is TGTGCCAGCAGTTATAGCGGGGATTCTGGAAACACCATATATTTT. Its protein product is CASSYSGDSGNTIYF. The chain is built from TRBV7-9 and TRBJ1-3; D uncertain. Germline loops: CDR1 SEHNR, CDR2 FQNEAQ (reference sequence). CDR3 length equals 15 residues. V lost 6 bases, J lost 1 base, and 13 bases lay in between.

V is TRBV5-1 and J is TRBJ2-2; weak D call: TRBD2 (5 bases). V lost 6 bases and J 8 bases, leaving 11 bases between the germline ends. CDR3 size: 12 residues. CDR1 SGHRS and CDR2 YFSETQ come from the germline V gene. CDR3 nucleotide sequence: TGCGCCAGCATGCAGGAGGCTGGGGAGCTGTTTTTT. Amino acids: CASMQEAGELFF.

This chain links TRBV5-4 with TRBJ1-1; a weak D match, TRBD1 (5 bases). From germline, CDR1 is SGHNT and CDR2 YYREEE (reference sequence). The length of the CDR3 is 15 residues. V was pared by 4 bases and J by 5 bases, with 18 bases between. The CDR3 region has the DNA TGTGCCAGCAGCACAGGTGAAAGGGGCTGGACTGAAGCTTTCTTT. Its protein product is CASSTGERGWTEAFF.

The chain recombines TRBV5-1 with TRBJ1-4; D is perhaps TRBD1 (6 bases). This CDR3 contains 15 residues. V shed 4 bases and J shed 8 bases, with 18 bases lying between them. Germline CDR1 SGHRS, CDR2 YFSETQ. The CDR3 sequence is CASSPGGAEGEKLFF. The CDR3 DNA reads TGCGCCAGCAGCCCGGGGGGGGCAGAAGGGGAAAAACTGTTTTTT.

This clone was detected only once. V usage is TRBV9 and J usage is TRBJ2-2, with D perhaps TRBD2 (5 bases). The CDR3 runs 15 residues. Trimming removed 2 bases at V and 3 bases at J, with 11 bases between. The germline V gene encodes CDR1 SGDLS and CDR2 YYNGEE. The CDR3 nucleotides are TGTGCCAGCAGCGTTGAGGGTACGCACACCGGGGAGCTGTTTTTT. Amino acids: CASSVEGTHTGELFF.

The J gene is TRBJ1-1, the V gene TRBV11-1; no definite D call. The length of the CDR3 is 12 residues. V shed 8 bases and J shed 8 bases, with 15 bases lying between them. The germline gives CDR1 SGHAT, CDR2 FQDESV (reference sequence). The DNA of the CDR3 is TGTGCCAGCCGCGGTCACGATGAGGAAGCTTTCTTT. Translated: CASRGHDEEAFF.

The DNA for the CDR3 is TGTGCCAGCAGTGATCCGACAGGGACAGCTGAGCAGTTCTTC. As protein: CASSDPTGTAEQFF. The chain joins TRBV6-1 to TRBJ2-1, with 7 bases matching TRBD1. This CDR3 is built from 14 residues. After removal of 3 bases from V and 9 bases from J, the junction contained 8 bases not matched to a gene. Germline lookup yields CDR1 MNHNS and CDR2 SASEGT.

This rearrangement joins TRBV6-1 to TRBJ1-4; 8 bases are shared with TRBD1. Unmatched junction bases numbered 6, after V lost 6 bases and J lost 6 bases. This CDR3 comprises 14 residues. Germline V lookup: CDR1 MNHNS, CDR2 SASEGT. The CDR3 spells CASSPGGVDEKLFF. Written as DNA, the CDR3 is TGTGCCAGCAGCCCAGGGGGCGTCGATGAAAAACTGTTTTTT.

This clone was found a few times. The DNA for the CDR3 is TGTGCCAGCAGTAAATTTGCGGCGGGGGCCGCAGATACGCAGTATTTT. As protein: CASSKFAAGAADTQYF. The chain joins TRBV27 to TRBJ2-3, with D possibly TRBD2 on 7 matching bases. Between the trimmed V and J ends, which lost 5 bases and 4 bases, there was a span of 19 bases. CDR3 length: 16 amino acids. The germline gives CDR1 MNHEY, CDR2 SMNVEV (reference sequence).

This clone was seen only a few times. This chain links TRBV6-5 with TRBJ2-7, with 11 nucleotides matching TRBD2. Germline CDR1 MNHEY, CDR2 SVGAGI. The CDR3 covers 15 residues. After removal of 5 bases from V and 0 bases from J, the junction contained 3 bases not matched to a gene. In DNA form, the CDR3 reads TGTGCCAGCAGTCCGACTAGCGGGGCCTCCTACGAGCAGTACTTC. The encoded protein is CASSPTSGASYEQYF.

The J gene is TRBJ2-7, the V gene TRBV27; TRBD1 is a possible D gene (5 bases). The germline V and J ends were trimmed by 2 bases and 2 bases, with 13 bases remaining between them. In germline, CDR1 is MNHEY, CDR2 SMNVEV (reference sequence). The CDR3 runs 15 residues. Here the CDR3 reads CASSLTAGLTYEQYF. Written as DNA, the CDR3 is TGTGCCAGCAGTTTAACCGCAGGGCTTACCTACGAGCAGTACTTC.

The chain is built from TRBV9 and TRBJ2-3; possible D gene TRBD2, 5 bases. V was pared by 2 bases and J by 2 bases, with 12 bases between. Germline loops: CDR1 SGDLS, CDR2 YYNGEE. The CDR3 length is 15 residues. CDR3 amino acids: CASSVEGRVTDTQYF. The CDR3, as DNA: TGTGCCAGCAGCGTCGAGGGCCGGGTCACAGATACGCAGTATTTT.

The chain uses TRBV4-1 and TRBJ1-4; 7 bases map to TRBD1. V lost 3 bases and J lost 8; bases outside the gene matches: 12. Germline V gene data show CDR1 as MGHRA and CDR2 as YSYEKL. The CDR3 spans 16 residues. CDR3 in DNA: TGCGCCAGCAGCCATTCGCCGACAGGGCGGTGGGAAAAACTGTTTTTT. It specifies CASSHSPTGRWEKLFF.

CDR3 loop: CASSQGATSGGGEFF. In nucleotides, the CDR3 is TGTGCCAGCAGCCAAGGTGCGACTAGCGGGGGCGGGGAGTTCTTC. The chain recombines TRBV7-8 with TRBJ2-1, with 12 bases that match TRBD2. The J segment lost 14 bases and the V segment lost 5 bases, leaving 13 bases of the junction unmatched. The germline CDR1 and CDR2 sequences are SGHVS and FQNEAQ. The CDR3 has 15 residues.

This chain connects TRBV11-3 to TRBJ2-7; D may be TRBD2 (6 bases). The germline V gene has CDR1 SGHNT and CDR2 YENEEA. Trimming removed 6 bases from V and 0 bases from J, with 15 bases in between. CDR3 size: 15 residues. Written as DNA, the CDR3 is TGTGCCAGCAGTTCCGAGGGTAGCGGCTCCTACGAGCAGTACTTC. It encodes CASSSEGSGSYEQYF.

The DNA of the CDR3 is TGTGCCAGCAGTGAAGCTTCTACCGGGACATTAAATCAGCCCCAGCATTTT. Encoded protein: CASSEASTGTLNQPQHF. J is TRBJ1-5 and V is TRBV2, with a weak D call TRBD1 (6 bases). Per the germline V gene, CDR1 is SNHLY and CDR2 is FYNNEI. V dropped 0 bases and J dropped 4 bases, with 16 bases sitting between them. This CDR3 is 17 amino acids long.

This chain joins TRBV28 and TRBJ2-5, with a weak D call TRBD2 (5 bases). Trimming removed 3 bases at V and 9 bases at J, with 8 bases between. The CDR3 has 11 amino acids. The germline V gene encodes CDR1 MDHEN and CDR2 SYDVKM. The CDR3 nucleotides are TGTGCCAGCAGTTTTCAGGAGGCCCAGTACTTC. Translating gives CASSFQEAQYF.

The chain couples TRBV7-3 to TRBJ1-2; TRBD1 agrees at 9 bases. Trimming took 5 bases from V and 4 from J; bases not matched to a gene: 5. The CDR3 is 14 residues long. Germline-derived CDR1 and CDR2 are SGHTA and FQGTGA. CDR3 DNA: TGTGCCAGCAGCCCAGGACAGGGGATCTATGGCTACACCTTC. This gives the protein CASSPGQGIYGYTF. The full variable domain, rest sourced from reference TRBV7-3 and TRBJ1-2, is GAGVSQTPSNKVTEKGKYVELRCDPISGHTALYWYRQSLGQGPEFLIYFQGTGAADDSGLPNDRFFAVRPEGSVSTLKIQRTERGDSAVYLCASSPGQGIYGYTFGSGTRLTVV.

The chain is built from TRBV7-9 and TRBJ1-3; 7 bases are a match to TRBD1. CDR3 size: 16 residues. Germline V gene lookup returns CDR1 SEHNR and CDR2 FQNEAQ (reference sequence). V lost 5 bases to trimming and J lost 0 bases; unmatched junction nucleotides: 7. The CDR3, as DNA: TGTGCCAGCAGCGGATGGGACAGACACTCTGGAAACACCATATATTTT. This translates into CASSGWDRHSGNTIYF.

The V call is TRBV7-7, the J call TRBJ2-7, with 10 positions matching TRBD2. V was clipped by 3 bases and J by 3 bases; unmatched bases: 5. The germline gives CDR1 SSHAT, CDR2 FNYEAQ (reference sequence). The CDR3 consists of 15 residues. CDR3 residues: CASSFWKREGYEQYF. The CDR3 DNA sequence: TGTGCCAGCAGCTTTTGGAAGCGGGAGGGCTACGAGCAGTACTTC.